The sequence of this TCR beta chain was determined in a study of control samples from healthy donors and cancer patients. Germline assignment: CDR1 SEHNR and CDR2 FQNEAQ (reference sequence). Losses at the gene ends were 1 base for V and 4 bases for J; bases not matched to a gene: 2. CDR3 length: 15 residues. Produced via immunoSEQ multiplex PCR; TCRdb's table is partial and in-frame only. This table holds approximately 110,000 clones, about nine tenths found once. This sequence joins TRBV7-9 and TRBJ2-3; 10 bases agree with TRBD1. The receptor was isolated from a human donor in good health. The donor label of this sample is uncertain. The sample taken for sequencing was blood. The CDR3 region is CASSLEGQGSDTQYF. CDR3 in DNA: TGTGCCAGCAGCTTAGAGGGACAGGGGTCAGATACGCAGTATTTT. The variable domain in full, completed from reference TRBV7-9 and TRBJ2-3, reads DTGVSQNPRHKITKRGQNVTFRCDPISEHNRLYWYRQTLGQGPEFLTYFQNEAQLEKSRLLSDRFSAERPKGSFSTLEIQRTEQGDSAMYLCASSLEGQGSDTQYFGPGTRLTVL.